The clone carrying this TCR beta chain was counted ten times or more. Its antigen is unknown. CDR1 is LGHNA, CDR2 YSLEER, per germline. The V segment lost 5 bases and the J segment 8 bases; nucleotides outside the gene matches: 14. The CDR3 contains 17 residues. The sample comes from a study of T cells after yellow fever vaccination. TCRdb re-called the 5' RACE reads through MiXCR, storing one row per CDR3 protein. The table has some 220,000 distinct CDR3 sequences, approximately 3.3% seen once. General observations from the study: High-abundance clonotypes from the bulk population could contaminate FACS-sorted repertoires.

V is TRBV4-3 and J is TRBJ2-2; 10 nucleotides agree with TRBD1. The TCR comes from a man aged 18 to 29 who received the YFV17D yellow fever vaccine. The source material was CD4+ T cells sorted from PBMCs, sampled 10 days after the yellow fever booster vaccination. CDR3 region: CASSALEGQGPGGELFF. The CDR3 DNA follows: TGCGCCAGCAGCGCTTTAGAGGGACAGGGGCCAGGGGGGGAGCTGTTTTTT.